The present entry profiles one T cell receptor beta chain with its context. The antigen is undetermined. The data were obtained in a study of shared clonotypes between healthy human individuals. The wider study: Participating donors consisted of a couple of women and a few men aged 18 to 49.

Study-level points and caveats: With several donors compared, roughly 5% of naive CD4 clonotypes were shared.

Every subset's genomic DNA went evenly onto several immunoSEQ plates. Assay used: immunoSEQ multiplex PCR; TCRdb lists only in-frame clones, some missing. This sample yields 2.3 million or so clones, of which approximately 95% are seen a single time; about 0.39% belongs to the top ten. Germline loops: CDR1 MNHNS, CDR2 SASEGT. V lost 3 bases, J lost 5 bases, and 11 bases stayed unmatched. CDR3 length: 17 amino acids. The chain joins TRBV6-1 to TRBJ1-2; 11 bases are a match to TRBD1. Material: naive CD4+ T cells from PBMCs. The subset is: CD45RA+ positively selected. The TCR comes from a young man in good health. Some clones in this sample may be carry-over from other donors' samples. Written as DNA, the CDR3 is TGTGCCAGCAGTGAGGAGGACAGGGGGCCCACCTTTTATGGCTACACCTTC. It codes for CASSEEDRGPTFYGYTF.